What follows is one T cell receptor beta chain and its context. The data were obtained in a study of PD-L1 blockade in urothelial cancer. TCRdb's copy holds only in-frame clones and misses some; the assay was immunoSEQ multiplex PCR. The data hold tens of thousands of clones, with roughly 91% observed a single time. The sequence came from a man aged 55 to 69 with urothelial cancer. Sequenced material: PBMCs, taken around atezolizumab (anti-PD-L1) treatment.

The DNA of the CDR3 is TGTGCCTGGAGTGCTATTGGGCTAGCGGGAGGGACCGGGGAGCTGTTTTTT. This codes for CAWSAIGLAGGTGELFF. The V and J genes are TRBV30 and TRBJ2-2; 12 bases map to TRBD2. V was clipped by 1 base and J by 5 bases; unmatched bases: 8. CDR3 size: 17 residues. The germline V gene encodes CDR1 GTSNPN and CDR2 SVGIG (reference sequence).